This T cell receptor (beta chain) was documented in a study of OX40 agonist ivuxolimab in advanced cancers. Whole-study context: An anti-OX40 (CD134) antibody with agonistic activity, ivuxolimab, was administered to patients.

There are 12 residues in the CDR3. The germline CDR1 and CDR2 sequences are SGHRS and YFSETQ. V lost 4 bases, J lost 5 bases, and 3 bases stayed unmatched. This table comes from immunoSEQ multiplex PCR, and its TCRdb copy is limited to in-frame clones, with some not included. The sample lists approximately 69,000 clones, around 90% occurring once. Study outcomes and limitations: At doses 0.1 to 3.0 mg/kg, CD4+ and CD8+ clones expanded. Certain nonresponders likewise exhibited a low normalized T-cell clonal expansion.

As regards this clone: As yet, its antigen is unknown.

The sample consisted of CD4+ or CD8+ T cells sorted from blood, taken in a trial of the OX40 agonist ivuxolimab. The chain is built from TRBV5-1 and TRBJ2-7; 7 bases match TRBD1. The TCR originated in an adult with an advanced solid tumor such as melanoma, head and neck, liver or kidney cancer. The CDR3 DNA is TGCGCCAGCAGCGCCACAGGGGACGAGCAGTACTTC. It translates to CASSATGDEQYF. The complete variable domain, with remaining parts taken from reference TRBV5-1 and TRBJ2-7, reads KAGVTQTPRYLIKTRGQQVTLSCSPISGHRSVSWYQQTPGQGLQFLFEYFSETQRNKGNFPGRFSGRQFSNSRSEMNVSTLELGDSALYLCASSATGDEQYFGPGTRLTVT.